This T cell receptor beta chain was sequenced during a study of blood T cell repertoires in COVID-19. Background on the study: Samples taken during acute and convalescent COVID-19 were collected in the United States, Italy and Spain. The analysed material was cDNA or gDNA that came from T cells, B-cell-depleted T cells, or PBMCs.

CDR1 is SEHNR and CDR2 is FQNEAQ in the germline V gene (reference sequence). Losses at the gene ends were 6 bases for V and 0 bases for J; bases not matched to a gene: 14. This CDR3 is built from 18 residues. As originally analysed: Estimates of nucleated cell counts were drawn from the amplification of reference gene primers. The repertoire was sequenced with immunoSEQ multiplex PCR; TCRdb's copy has only in-frame clones and lacks some. D and trimming come from the DNA, and the V and J calls and clone size come from that table. The sample holds 150,000 to 200,000 clones, around 86% seen once. The clonotype originates from a man aged 55 to 70 with acute or convalescent COVID-19. Material: peripheral blood. The chain recombines TRBV7-9 with TRBJ1-3; TRBD1 matches 7 bases. The CDR3 nucleotides are TGTGCCAGCAGTTCAGGGGAGCTGACAGGGCTCTCTGGAAACACCATATATTTT. It is translated as CASSSGELTGLSGNTIYF.